This is a list of T cell receptor beta chains from one sample in a study of shared clonotypes between healthy human individuals. The table came from immunoSEQ multiplex PCR; TCRdb's copy has only in-frame clones and leaves some out. This sample has 450,000 to 600,000 clones, with 79% found just once. What was sequenced was PBMCs. The receptors originated from a middle-aged woman in good health. Some clones in this sample may be carry-over from other donors' samples. The CDR3 runs from the conserved cysteine through the conserved F or W. The D gene is left open where the match is weak. The size entry is marked missing in some rows and otherwise reads once, few, many or a size class.

>.|TRBJ1-5|.|TRBV15
TGTGCCACCAGCTCGTTGTATGCAGGGCATCAGCCCCAGCATTTT
CATSSLYAGHQPQHF
>TRBD2|TRBJ2-3|.|TRBV7-9
TGTGCCAGCAGCTTAGTTCTAGCGGGAGGTGATACGCAGTATTTT
CASSLVLAGGDTQYF
>TRBD2|TRBJ2-1|many|TRBV5-1
TGCGCCAGCAGCTTAGCGGGGACCGATAACTCTGAGCAGTTCTTC
CASSLAGTDNSEQFF
>.|TRBJ2-7|.|TRBV7-8
TGTGCCAGCAGCTATGGGACATCCTCCTACGAGCAGTACTTC
CASSYGTSSYEQYF
>.|TRBJ2-3|.|TRBV7-2
TGTGCCAGCAGCTTAGTTAGCGGATACACAGATACGCAGTATTTT
CASSLVSGYTDTQYF
>TRBD1|TRBJ2-7|.|TRBV7-3
TGTGCCAGCAGCTTAACCGGGACAGACCCCTACGAGCAGTACTTC
CASSLTGTDPYEQYF
>TRBD1|TRBJ1-2|.|TRBV28
TGTGCCAGCGGGCCCCCGGGACAGGGGTGGGATGGCTACACCTTC
CASGPPGQGWDGYTF
>.|TRBJ2-3|.|TRBV7-2
TGTGCCAGCAGCTCTGACTTTCAGGCTACGCAGTATTTT
CASSSDFQATQYF
>.|TRBJ2-5|.|TRBV20-1
TGCAGTGCCGGGGGTGGGACCCAGTACTTC
CSAGGGTQYF
>.|TRBJ2-3|.|TRBV30
TGTGCCTGGAGTAGGGGCGCGAGCACAGATACGCAGTATTTT
CAWSRGASTDTQYF
>.|TRBJ1-1|few|TRBV2
TGTGCCAGCAGTGAAGGACAGGTACGGGGTAGGACTGAAGCTTTCTTT
CASSEGQVRGRTEAFF
>TRBD2|TRBJ2-7|.|TRBV9
TGTGCCAGCAGCGTAGAGGTAGCGGGAGGGCGCGAGCAGTACTTC
CASSVEVAGGREQYF
>.|TRBJ1-5|many|TRBV28
TGTGCCAGCAGGGATCAGGTAGGGCCCCAGCATTTT
CASRDQVGPQHF
>TRBD1|TRBJ2-1|.|TRBV29-1
TGTAGCGTTGAGGGGACAGGGTTATACAATGAGCAGTTCTTC
CSVEGTGLYNEQFF
>TRBD1|TRBJ2-7|.|TRBV28
TGTGCCAGCAGTTTGCTGACAGGGGTCTTCAGCTACGAGCAGTACTTC
CASSLLTGVFSYEQYF
>.|TRBJ2-5|once|TRBV7-8
TGTGCCAGCAGCCCACAGGGTGGAAACCAAGAGACCCAGTACTTC
CASSPQGGNQETQYF
>TRBD1|TRBJ2-4|.|TRBV6-6
TGTGCCAGCAGTGACTACCGGACAGGGGAAAACATTCAGTACTTC
CASSDYRTGENIQYF
>TRBD1|TRBJ2-7|few|TRBV6-5
TGTGCCAGCAGGGGACAGGGGCGCTACGAGCAGTACTTC
CASRGQGRYEQYF
>TRBD1|TRBJ2-6|.|TRBV5-4
TGTGCCAGCAGCTGGATGACAGGGGGAAGCTCTGGGGCCAACGTCCTGACTTTC
CASSWMTGGSSGANVLTF
>.|TRBJ2-5|.|TRBV11-2
TGTGCCAGCAGCTTGGGTGCAGTCCAAGAGACCCAGTACTTC
CASSLGAVQETQYF